A selection of T cell receptor beta chains follows, all from one sample in a study of spatial heterogeneity in lung cancer. Via MiXCR, TCRdb re-called the 5' RACE reads, giving one row per CDR3 protein. Of 20,000 to 25,000 distinct CDR3 sequences in the sample, around 4.6% were seen once. Sequenced here: PBMCs, sampled at surgery. The origin of the receptors is a male donor with early-stage non-small cell lung cancer. The CDR3 runs from the conserved cysteine through the conserved F or W. D genes are given only for firm matches. Only some rows state a clone size, as once, few, many or a class for expanded clones.

D,size,length,J,V,CDR3,DNA
NA,many,16,TRBJ2-2,TRBV21-1,CATSPEGSGTAGELFF,TGTGCCACCTCCCCCGAGGGTAGCGGGACCGCCGGGGAGCTGTTTTTT
TRBD2,many,14,TRBJ2-7,TRBV7-2,CASSLGTSGRSEYF,TGTGCCAGCAGCTTGGGGACTAGCGGGAGGAGCGAGTACTTC
TRBD1,many,13,TRBJ1-2,TRBV7-9,CASSSAGGVGYTF,TGTGCCAGCAGCTCCGCAGGGGGCGTTGGCTACACCTTC
TRBD1,many,11,TRBJ2-7,TRBV29-1,CSVKTGNEQYF,TGCAGCGTTAAGACAGGGAACGAGCAGTACTTC
NA,many,12,TRBJ1-6,TRBV20-1,CSARRGESPLHF,TGCAGTGCTAGACGGGGGGAATCACCCCTCCACTTT
TRBD1,many,14,TRBJ1-1,TRBV6-5,CASSSRGPNTEAFF,TGTGCCAGCAGTTCCAGGGGGCCGAACACTGAAGCTTTCTTT
TRBD1,many,14,TRBJ1-6,TRBV27,CASTGDRDLSPLHF,TGTGCCAGCACCGGTGACAGGGACTTATCACCCCTCCACTTT
TRBD2,many,18,TRBJ2-1,TRBV30,CAWRSTTAGVLVYNEQFF,TGTGCCTGGAGGAGTACAACGGCGGGAGTGCTTGTCTACAATGAGCAGTTCTTC
TRBD1,medium-sized,16,TRBJ1-4,TRBV9,CASSPTPGGANEKLFF,TGTGCCAGCAGCCCGACTCCAGGGGGTGCTAATGAAAAACTGTTTTTT
NA,many,13,TRBJ1-5,TRBV20-1,CSARFGGGQPQHF,TGCAGTGCTAGATTCGGGGGCGGACAGCCCCAGCATTTT
NA,many,15,TRBJ2-2,TRBV28,CASSNTGSSIGELFF,TGTGCCAGCAGCAACACAGGGAGTAGTATCGGGGAGCTGTTTTTT
NA,many,15,TRBJ2-7,TRBV11-2,CASSLDPRGSYEQYF,TGTGCCAGCAGCTTAGATCCCAGGGGCTCCTACGAGCAGTACTTC
TRBD1,many,14,TRBJ2-7,TRBV6-5,CASSRDRESYEQYF,TGTGCCAGCAGCCGGGACAGGGAATCCTACGAGCAGTACTTC
TRBD1,NA,14,TRBJ2-1,TRBV10-3,CAIMDRSSYNEQFF,TGTGCCATCATGGACAGGAGCTCCTACAATGAGCAGTTCTTC
TRBD1,many,16,TRBJ2-5,TRBV19,CASSIRAGGRGETQYF,TGTGCCAGTAGTATACGGGCAGGGGGCCGGGGAGAGACCCAGTACTTC
TRBD1,many,15,TRBJ1-1,TRBV6-1,CASSGTGTGHTEAFF,TGTGCCAGCAGTGGCACCGGGACAGGGCACACTGAAGCTTTCTTT
NA,few,13,TRBJ2-1,TRBV5-1,CASSLGGLNEQFF,TGCGCCAGCTCTCTGGGGGGGCTAAATGAGCAGTTCTTC
NA,many,14,TRBJ2-3,TRBV5-5,CASSLAGDRLAEFF,TGTGCCAGCAGCTTGGCCGGGGACCGCCTTGCGGAGTTCTTT
NA,many,15,TRBJ1-5,TRBV5-6,CASSLGPGVNQPQHF,TGTGCCAGCAGCTTGGGACCAGGGGTCAATCAGCCCCAGCATTTT
NA,medium-sized,14,TRBJ2-1,TRBV29-1,CSVVRGRSYNEQFF,TGCAGCGTTGTTAGGGGACGTTCCTACAATGAGCAGTTCTTC
NA,many,16,TRBJ2-1,TRBV7-2,CASSPSPGPRGNEQFF,TGTGCCAGCAGTCCCTCTCCGGGACCCCGTGGTAATGAGCAGTTCTTC
NA,many,13,TRBJ2-2,TRBV20-1,CSARAPVTGELFF,TGCAGTGCTAGAGCTCCTGTCACCGGGGAGCTGTTTTTT
TRBD1,medium-sized,15,TRBJ1-1,TRBV13,CASSSPRDSRRQAFF,TGTGCCAGCAGCTCGCCGCGGGACAGTCGACGTCAAGCTTTCTTT
NA,many,15,TRBJ2-1,TRBV24-1,CATSDSRGNRNEQFF,TGTGCCACCAGTGATTCCCGGGGGAATCGGAATGAGCAGTTCTTC
NA,many,13,TRBJ2-7,TRBV7-8,CASSPRVSYEQYF,TGTGCCAGCAGCCCCAGAGTCTCCTACGAGCAGTACTTC
NA,many,15,TRBJ2-1,TRBV7-9,CASSFLGEYSNEQFF,TGTGCCAGCAGCTTCCTGGGGGAGTATTCCAATGAGCAGTTCTTC